This T cell receptor (beta chain) was captured by sequencing in a study of blood T cell repertoires in COVID-19. This clone was counted between two and nine times. Per the original data handling: From reference gene primer amplification, estimates of nucleated cell counts were derived. Some clones are missing from TCRdb's copy, which holds only in-frame ones; the method was immunoSEQ multiplex PCR. V, J and clone size were drawn from that table, and D and trimming were deduced from the DNA. The table shows hundreds of thousands of clones, with less than 90% occurring only once. Seattle's cohort entered during active infection and was followed longitudinally. CDR3 length: 16 residues. J gave up 4 bases and V 4 bases, and 12 bases lay outside the gene matches. Germline-derived CDR1 and CDR2 are MNHNS and SASEGT.

Sequencing used peripheral blood. This receptor was taken from a woman aged 60-75 years with COVID-19, enrolled during active disease. The gene calls are TRBV6-1 and TRBJ1-1; 7 nucleotides match TRBD1. CDR3 nucleotide sequence: TGTGCCAGCAGTGGAAGGGGGCAGGTGACAGGCACTGAAGCTTTCTTT. Protein: CASSGRGQVTGTEAFF.